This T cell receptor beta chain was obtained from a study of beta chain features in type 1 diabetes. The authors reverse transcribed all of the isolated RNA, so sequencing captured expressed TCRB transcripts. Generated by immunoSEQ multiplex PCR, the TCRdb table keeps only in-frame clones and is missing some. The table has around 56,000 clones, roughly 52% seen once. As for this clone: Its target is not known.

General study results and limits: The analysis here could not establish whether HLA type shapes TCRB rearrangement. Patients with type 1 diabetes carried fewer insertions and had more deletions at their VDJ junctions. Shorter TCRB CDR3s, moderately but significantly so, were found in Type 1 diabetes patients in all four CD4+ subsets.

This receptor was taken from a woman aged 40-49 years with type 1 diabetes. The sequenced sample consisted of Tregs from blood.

CDR3 in amino acids: CASSQEVRGGEQYF. The CDR3 coding sequence is TGCGCCAGCAGCCAAGAAGTAAGGGGGGGCGAGCAGTACTTC. This rearrangement joins TRBV4-3 to TRBJ2-7; D possibly corresponds to TRBD2 (7 bases). V lost 0 bases and J 6 bases, leaving 12 bases between the germline ends. The germline V gene encodes CDR1 LGHNA and CDR2 YSLEER. The length of the CDR3 is 14 residues.